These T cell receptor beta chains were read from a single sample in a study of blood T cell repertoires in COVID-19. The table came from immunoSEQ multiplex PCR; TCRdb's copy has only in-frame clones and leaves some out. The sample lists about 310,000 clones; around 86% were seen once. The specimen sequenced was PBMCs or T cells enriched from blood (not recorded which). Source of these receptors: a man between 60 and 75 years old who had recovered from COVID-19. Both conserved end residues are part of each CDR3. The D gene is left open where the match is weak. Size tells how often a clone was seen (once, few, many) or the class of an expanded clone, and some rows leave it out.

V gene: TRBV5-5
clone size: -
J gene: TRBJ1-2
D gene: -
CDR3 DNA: TGTGCCAGCAGCCCCGGACAGAGTAACTATGGCTACACCTTC
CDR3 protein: CASSPGQSNYGYTF

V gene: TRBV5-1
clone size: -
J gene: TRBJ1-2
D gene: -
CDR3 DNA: TGCGCCAGCAGCCTATCTTCCCTCTATCCCAACTATGGCTACACCTTC
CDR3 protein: CASSLSSLYPNYGYTF

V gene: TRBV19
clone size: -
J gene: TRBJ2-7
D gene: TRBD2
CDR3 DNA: TGTGCCAGTAGTATAGGATTAGCGGGGCCCTACGAGCAGTACTTC
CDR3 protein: CASSIGLAGPYEQYF

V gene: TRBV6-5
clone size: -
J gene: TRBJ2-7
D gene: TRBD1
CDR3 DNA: TGTGCCAGCAGTTTCAACCGGGACAGGGGTTCCTACGAGCAGTACTTC
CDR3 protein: CASSFNRDRGSYEQYF

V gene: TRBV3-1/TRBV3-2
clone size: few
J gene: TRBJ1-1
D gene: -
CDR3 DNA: TGTGCCAGCAGCCAAGATCAAAGGGGGAACACTGAAGCTTTCTTT
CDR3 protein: CASSQDQRGNTEAFF

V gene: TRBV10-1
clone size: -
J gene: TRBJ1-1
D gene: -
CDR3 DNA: TGCGCCAGCAGTGACGGTTACACTGAAGCTTTCTTT
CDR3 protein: CASSDGYTEAFF

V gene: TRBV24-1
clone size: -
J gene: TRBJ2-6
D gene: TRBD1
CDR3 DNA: TGTGCCACCAGTGATCCTCAGGGGGCCACCCTTAGCTCTGGGGCCAACGTCCTGACTTTC
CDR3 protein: CATSDPQGATLSSGANVLTF

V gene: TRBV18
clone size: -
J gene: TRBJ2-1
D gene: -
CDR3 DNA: TGTGCCAGCTCACCCCGGGCAGGGGACAATGAGCAGTTCTTC
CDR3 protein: CASSPRAGDNEQFF

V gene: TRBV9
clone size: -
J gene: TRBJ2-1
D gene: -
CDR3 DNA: TGTGCCAGCAGCGCTACCACAGGGAACAATGAGCAGTTCTTC
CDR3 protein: CASSATTGNNEQFF

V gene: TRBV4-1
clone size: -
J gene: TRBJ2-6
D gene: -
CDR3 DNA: TGCGCCAGCAGCCGCCAAGAGAGGGTATACACTGGGGCCAACGTCCTGACTTTC
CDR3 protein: CASSRQERVYTGANVLTF

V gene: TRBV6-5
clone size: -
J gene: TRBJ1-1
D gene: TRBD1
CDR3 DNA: TGTGCCAGCAGTTTCTTCGGGACAGGAAACACTGAAGCTTTCTTT
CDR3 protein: CASSFFGTGNTEAFF

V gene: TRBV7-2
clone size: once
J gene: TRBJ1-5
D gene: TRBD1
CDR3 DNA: TGTGCCAGCAGCTTAGCGTCAGGGGGTCGGCAGCCCCAGCATTTT
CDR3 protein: CASSLASGGRQPQHF

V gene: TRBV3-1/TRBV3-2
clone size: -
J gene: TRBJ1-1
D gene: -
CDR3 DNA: TGTGCCAGCAGCCAAGATTCAGGGCGGGGCACTGAAGCTTTCTTT
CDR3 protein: CASSQDSGRGTEAFF

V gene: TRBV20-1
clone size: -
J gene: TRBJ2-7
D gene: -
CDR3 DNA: TGCAGTGCTAGAGAAGCCCACGAGCAGTACTTC
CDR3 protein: CSAREAHEQYF

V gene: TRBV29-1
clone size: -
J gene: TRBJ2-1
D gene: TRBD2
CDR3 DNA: TGCAGCGCGGGACTAGCCTTCGACAATGAGCAGTTCTTC
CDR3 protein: CSAGLAFDNEQFF

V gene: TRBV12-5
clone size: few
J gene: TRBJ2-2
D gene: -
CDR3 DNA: TGTGCTAGTGGTTTCTCTTCCTCGACAGGATGGAACACCGGGGAGCTGTTTTTT
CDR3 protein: CASGFSSSTGWNTGELFF

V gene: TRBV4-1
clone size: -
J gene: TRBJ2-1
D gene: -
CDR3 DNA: TGCGCCAGCAGCCAAGCGAATGAGCAGTTCTTC
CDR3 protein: CASSQANEQFF

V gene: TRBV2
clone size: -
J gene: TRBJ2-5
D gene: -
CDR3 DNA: TGTGCCAGCAGTAGTTACAGGGCGAGTCGGGAGACCCAGTACTTC
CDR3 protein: CASSSYRASRETQYF

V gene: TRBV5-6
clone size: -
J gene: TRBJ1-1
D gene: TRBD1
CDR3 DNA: TGTGCCAGCAGCTTGGAAACAGGGGTCACTGAAGCTTTCTTT
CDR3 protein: CASSLETGVTEAFF

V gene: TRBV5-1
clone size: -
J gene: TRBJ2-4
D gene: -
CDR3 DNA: TGCGCCAGCAGCTTCCTCGAGGACTTCCAAAACATTCAGTACTTC
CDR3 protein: CASSFLEDFQNIQYF

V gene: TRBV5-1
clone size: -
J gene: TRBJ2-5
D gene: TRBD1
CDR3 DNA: TGCGCCAGCAGCCATGGGACAGAACAAGAGACCCAGTACTTC
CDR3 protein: CASSHGTEQETQYF

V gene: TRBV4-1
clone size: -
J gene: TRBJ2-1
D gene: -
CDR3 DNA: TGCGCCAGCAGCCTCTTACTAGCCCATGAGCAGTTCTTC
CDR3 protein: CASSLLLAHEQFF

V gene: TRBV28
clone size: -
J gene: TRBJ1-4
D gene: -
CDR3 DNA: TGTGCCAGCAGTTTAGGCGAGCCCCCCGGGTTTCGACTGTTTTTT
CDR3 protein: CASSLGEPPGFRLFF

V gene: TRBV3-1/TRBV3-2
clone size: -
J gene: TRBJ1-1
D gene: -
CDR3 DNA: TGTGCCAGCAGCCCCGAAGGGGTTTCTGGAGCTTTCTTT
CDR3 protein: CASSPEGVSGAFF

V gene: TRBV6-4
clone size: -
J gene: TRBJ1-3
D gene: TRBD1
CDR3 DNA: TGTGCCAGCAGGGCCCAGGGGGCCTGTCCTGGAAACACCATATATTTT
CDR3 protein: CASRAQGACPGNTIYF

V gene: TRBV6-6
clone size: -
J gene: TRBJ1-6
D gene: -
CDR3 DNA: TGTGCCAGCAGTGACACCGGGAGGCGAGGTTCACCCCTCCACTTT
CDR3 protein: CASSDTGRRGSPLHF

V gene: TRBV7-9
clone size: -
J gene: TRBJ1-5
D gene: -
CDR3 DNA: TGTGCCAGCAGCTTTGACACCACCCGAATCCCCCAGCATTTT
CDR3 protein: CASSFDTTRIPQHF

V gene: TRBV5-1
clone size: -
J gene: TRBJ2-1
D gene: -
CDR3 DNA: TGCGCCAGCAGCCTCGCCGGGCGGGAAGAGCAGTTCTTC
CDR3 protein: CASSLAGREEQFF

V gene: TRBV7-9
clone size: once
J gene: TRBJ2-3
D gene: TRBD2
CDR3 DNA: TGTGCCAGCAGCTTCAGTAGCGGGGAAGATACGCAGTATTTT
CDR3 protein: CASSFSSGEDTQYF

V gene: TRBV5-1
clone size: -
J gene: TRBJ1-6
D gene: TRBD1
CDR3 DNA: TGCGCCAGCAGCTTGAACCCTGGGACAGGGACGGATTCACCCCTCCACTTT
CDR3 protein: CASSLNPGTGTDSPLHF

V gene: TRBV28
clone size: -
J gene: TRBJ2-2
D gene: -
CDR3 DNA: TGTGCCAGCAGTCAGGGTTCCGGGGAGCTGTTTTTT
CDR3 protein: CASSQGSGELFF

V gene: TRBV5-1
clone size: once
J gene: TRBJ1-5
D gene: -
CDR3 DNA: TGCGCCAGCAGCGTAGACACATTTAGCAATCAGCCCCAGCATTTT
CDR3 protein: CASSVDTFSNQPQHF

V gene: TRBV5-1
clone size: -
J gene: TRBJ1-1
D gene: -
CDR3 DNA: TGCGCCAGCAGCTCGGGACATCAGACTGAAGCTTTCTTT
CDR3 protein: CASSSGHQTEAFF

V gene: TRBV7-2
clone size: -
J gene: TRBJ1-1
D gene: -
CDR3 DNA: TGTGCCAGCAGCTCGGACAGACTGAACACTGAAGCTTTCTTT
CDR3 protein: CASSSDRLNTEAFF

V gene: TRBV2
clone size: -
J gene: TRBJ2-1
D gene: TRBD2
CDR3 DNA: TGTGCCAGCAGTGAAGGCATCGGGACTAGCGGGAGCTTGTCCTACAATGAGCAGTTCTTC
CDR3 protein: CASSEGIGTSGSLSYNEQFF

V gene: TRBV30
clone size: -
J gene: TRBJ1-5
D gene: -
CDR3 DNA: TGTGCCTGGGCTAGACAGGATAGCAATCAGCCCCAGCATTTT
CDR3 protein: CAWARQDSNQPQHF

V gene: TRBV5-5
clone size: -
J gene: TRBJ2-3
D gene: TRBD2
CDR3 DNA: TGTGCCAGCAGCACAAGACTAGCGGTTATCACAGATACGCAGTATTTT
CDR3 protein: CASSTRLAVITDTQYF

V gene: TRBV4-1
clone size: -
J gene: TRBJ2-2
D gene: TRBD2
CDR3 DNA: TGCGCCAGCAGCCAAGATCAGCGGACTAGTTCCACCGGGGAGCTGTTTTTT
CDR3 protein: CASSQDQRTSSTGELFF

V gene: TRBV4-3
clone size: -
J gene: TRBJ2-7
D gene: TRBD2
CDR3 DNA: TGCGCCAGCAGCCCCTTAGCGGGAGGCCTCTACGAGCAGTACTTC
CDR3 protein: CASSPLAGGLYEQYF

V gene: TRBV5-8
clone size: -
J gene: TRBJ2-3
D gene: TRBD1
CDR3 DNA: TGTGCCAGCAGCCGAGGGACAGCGTCTGGCACAGATACGCAGTATTTT
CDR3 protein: CASSRGTASGTDTQYF

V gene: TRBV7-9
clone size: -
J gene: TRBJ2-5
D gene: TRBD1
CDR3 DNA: TGTGCCAGCAGCTTTCGACAGGGAGAGACCCAGTACTTC
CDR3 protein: CASSFRQGETQYF

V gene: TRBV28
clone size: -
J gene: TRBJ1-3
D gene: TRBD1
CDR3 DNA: TGTGCCAGCAGTTCACCTGGACAGGGCCTCTCTGGAAACACCATATATTTT
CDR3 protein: CASSSPGQGLSGNTIYF

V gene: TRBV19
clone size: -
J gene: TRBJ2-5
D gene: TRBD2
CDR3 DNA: TGTGCCAGTAGTACCCCTCGTAGCGGGAGGGTACAAGAGACCCAGTACTTC
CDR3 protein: CASSTPRSGRVQETQYF

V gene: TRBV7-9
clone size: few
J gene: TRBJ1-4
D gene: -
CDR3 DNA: TGTGCCAGCAGCTTAGTTGTGGCGGCCGGAAATGAAAAACTGTTTTTT
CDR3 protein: CASSLVVAAGNEKLFF

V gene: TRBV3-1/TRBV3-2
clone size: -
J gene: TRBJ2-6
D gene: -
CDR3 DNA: TGTGCCAGCAGCCAAGAGGGGGGTTTCTCTGGGGCCAACGTCCTGACTTTC
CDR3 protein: CASSQEGGFSGANVLTF

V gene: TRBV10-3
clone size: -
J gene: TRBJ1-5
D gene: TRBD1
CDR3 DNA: TGTGCCATCAGTGAGTCGACAGGGATCGTGGGCAATCAGCCCCAGCATTTT
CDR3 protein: CAISESTGIVGNQPQHF

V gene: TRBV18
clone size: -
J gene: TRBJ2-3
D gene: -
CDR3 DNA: TGTGCCAGCTCACCGATTTCTAGCGAAAGCACAGATACGCAGTATTTT
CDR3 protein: CASSPISSESTDTQYF

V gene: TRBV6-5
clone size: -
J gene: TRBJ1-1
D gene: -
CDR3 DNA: TGTGCCAGCAGTTCGCCGGGGGTGAACACTGAAGCTTTCTTT
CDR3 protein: CASSSPGVNTEAFF

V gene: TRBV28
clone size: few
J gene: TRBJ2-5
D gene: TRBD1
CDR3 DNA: TGTGCCAGCAGCAGCCTCGCCCCAGGGGGCCTCGAGACCCAGTACTTC
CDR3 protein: CASSSLAPGGLETQYF

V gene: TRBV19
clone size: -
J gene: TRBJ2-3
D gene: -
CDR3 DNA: TGTGCCAGTAGTATTTCGGAGAGGACAGATACGCAGTATTTT
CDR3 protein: CASSISERTDTQYF

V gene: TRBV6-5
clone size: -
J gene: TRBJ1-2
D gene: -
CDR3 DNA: TGTGCCAGCAGTTACTCGGGGCAGGTGATTGATGGCTACACCTTC
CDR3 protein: CASSYSGQVIDGYTF

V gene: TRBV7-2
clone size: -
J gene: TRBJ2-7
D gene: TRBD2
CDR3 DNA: TGTGCCAGCAGCTTACAGCGGGAGTACGAGCAGTACTTC
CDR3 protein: CASSLQREYEQYF

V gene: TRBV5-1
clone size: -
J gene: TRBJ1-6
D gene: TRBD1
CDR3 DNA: TGCGCCAGCAGCTTGGAGGGGGCTGATAATTCACCCCTCCACTTT
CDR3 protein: CASSLEGADNSPLHF